The rows below give T cell receptor beta chains drawn from one sample of a study of T cell changes during pregnancy in multiple sclerosis. Produced via immunoSEQ multiplex PCR; TCRdb's table is partial and in-frame only. The data hold approximately 18,000 clones, with roughly 86% observed a single time. The source was CD8+ T cells from peripheral blood mononuclear cells, collected in the second trimester of pregnancy. These receptors all come from a female donor in good health, enrolled as a control in a pregnancy study. Both conserved end residues are part of each CDR3. A D gene is named only where the DNA matches it firmly. A clone size is listed for some rows: how often the clone was seen (once, few, many), or a class if it is expanded.

V: TRBV6-1; size: -; D: -; J: TRBJ2-3; CDR3: CASSPKRRIDTQYF; DNA: TGTGCCAGCAGTCCCAAACGGAGGATAGATACGCAGTATTTT
V: TRBV9; size: -; D: TRBD1; J: TRBJ2-3; CDR3: CASSVQDRGPDTQYF; DNA: TGTGCCAGCAGCGTCCAGGACAGGGGACCAGATACGCAGTATTTT
V: TRBV4-3; size: -; D: -; J: TRBJ2-7; CDR3: CASSPDQGYEQYF; DNA: TGCGCCAGCAGCCCCGACCAGGGCTACGAGCAGTACTTC
V: TRBV4-2; size: -; D: TRBD2; J: TRBJ2-3; CDR3: CASGGTSGGDTQYF; DNA: TGTGCCTCGGGGGGGACTAGCGGGGGTGATACGCAGTATTTT
V: TRBV7-8; size: once; D: TRBD2; J: TRBJ2-2; CDR3: CASSLRAGAAGELFF; DNA: TGTGCCAGCAGCTTACGAGCGGGGGCAGCCGGGGAGCTGTTTTTT
V: TRBV4-2; size: -; D: -; J: TRBJ2-7; CDR3: CASSQDPGLEPYEQYF; DNA: TGTGCCAGCAGCCAAGATCCGGGACTCGAACCTTACGAGCAGTACTTC
V: TRBV7-2; size: -; D: -; J: TRBJ1-5; CDR3: CASSRGFSNQPQHF; DNA: TGTGCCAGCAGCAGAGGGTTTAGCAATCAGCCCCAGCATTTT
V: TRBV19; size: -; D: TRBD2; J: TRBJ2-2; CDR3: CASSMLAGAPTGELFF; DNA: TGTGCCAGTAGTATGTTAGCGGGGGCACCCACCGGGGAGCTGTTTTTT
V: TRBV27; size: -; D: -; J: TRBJ1-3; CDR3: CASSPGRSGNTIYF; DNA: TGTGCCAGCAGTCCGGGGAGGTCTGGAAACACCATATATTTT
V: TRBV28; size: -; D: TRBD2; J: TRBJ2-1; CDR3: CASSSGTSGGEQFF; DNA: TGTGCCAGCAGTTCCGGGACTAGCGGGGGAGAGCAGTTCTTC
V: TRBV9; size: -; D: TRBD1; J: TRBJ2-7; CDR3: CASSVAGTGSYEQYF; DNA: TGTGCCAGCAGCGTAGCCGGGACAGGGTCCTACGAGCAGTACTTC
V: TRBV4-3; size: -; D: -; J: TRBJ2-5; CDR3: CASSQWQGQETQYF; DNA: TGCGCCAGCAGCCAATGGCAGGGACAAGAGACCCAGTACTTC
V: TRBV5-4; size: -; D: TRBD1; J: TRBJ2-2; CDR3: CASSLDRGAGELFF; DNA: TGTGCCAGCAGCTTGGACAGGGGGGCCGGGGAGCTGTTTTTT
V: TRBV2; size: -; D: TRBD1; J: TRBJ2-2; CDR3: CASSYDRGLSGELFF; DNA: TGTGCCAGCAGTTATGACAGGGGGCTATCCGGGGAGCTGTTTTTT
V: TRBV6-1; size: few; D: TRBD1; J: TRBJ2-7; CDR3: CASTLTGSSAYEQYF; DNA: TGTGCCAGCACCCTGACAGGGAGTAGTGCCTACGAGCAGTACTTC
V: TRBV7-9; size: few; D: -; J: TRBJ2-7; CDR3: CASSLSSYEQYF; DNA: TGTGCCAGCAGCCTCAGCTCCTACGAGCAGTACTTC
V: TRBV2; size: large; D: TRBD1; J: TRBJ1-2; CDR3: CAALDRVEGYTF; DNA: TGTGCCGCTCTGGACAGGGTGGAGGGCTACACCTTC
V: TRBV7-6; size: -; D: -; J: TRBJ2-2; CDR3: CASSLFSKNTGELFF; DNA: TGTGCCAGCAGCTTATTTTCCAAGAACACCGGGGAGCTGTTTTTT
V: TRBV7-9; size: once; D: -; J: TRBJ2-1; CDR3: CASSWIEDNEQFF; DNA: TGTGCCAGCAGCTGGATCGAGGACAATGAGCAGTTCTTC
V: TRBV6-1; size: -; D: TRBD1; J: TRBJ1-4; CDR3: CASSEAAGGGLGNEKLFF; DNA: TGTGCCAGCAGTGAAGCGGCAGGGGGCGGATTGGGTAATGAAAAACTGTTTTTT
V: TRBV7-2; size: -; D: -; J: TRBJ2-7; CDR3: CASSLATAGYEQYF; DNA: TGTGCCAGCAGCTTAGCAACCGCCGGCTACGAGCAGTACTTC
V: TRBV4-3; size: -; D: -; J: TRBJ1-5; CDR3: CASSQDGGGNQPQHF; DNA: TGCGCCAGCAGCCAAGATGGTGGAGGAAATCAGCCCCAGCATTTT
V: TRBV6-5; size: -; D: TRBD2; J: TRBJ2-1; CDR3: CASSYGGGLAGVF; DNA: TGTGCCAGCAGTTACGGCGGTGGACTAGCGGGGGTCTTC
V: TRBV29-1; size: -; D: -; J: TRBJ2-3; CDR3: CSVVDSSSTDTQYF; DNA: TGCAGCGTTGTGGACAGTTCTAGCACAGATACGCAGTATTTT
V: TRBV9; size: -; D: TRBD1; J: TRBJ2-7; CDR3: CASSPNRGEQYF; DNA: TGTGCCAGCAGCCCGAACAGGGGCGAGCAGTACTTC
V: TRBV27; size: few; D: -; J: TRBJ2-7; CDR3: CASGLPYEQYF; DNA: TGTGCCAGCGGCCTTCCGTACGAGCAGTACTTC
V: TRBV5-4; size: -; D: TRBD2; J: TRBJ2-1; CDR3: CASSLGLAGNNEQFF; DNA: TGTGCCAGCAGCCTCGGACTAGCGGGAAACAATGAGCAGTTCTTC
V: TRBV6-4; size: few; D: -; J: TRBJ1-2; CDR3: CASSDAGDYNYGYTF; DNA: TGTGCCAGCAGTGACGCAGGGGACTACAACTATGGCTACACCTTC
V: TRBV4-1; size: -; D: -; J: TRBJ2-7; CDR3: CASSQSHGTRSSYEQYF; DNA: TGCGCCAGCAGCCAGTCCCACGGGACACGGAGCTCCTACGAGCAGTACTTC
V: TRBV7-8; size: -; D: -; J: TRBJ1-3; CDR3: CASSSRERGNTIYF; DNA: TGTGCCAGCAGCTCCCGGGAAAGGGGAAACACCATATATTTT
V: TRBV7-8; size: -; D: -; J: TRBJ1-2; CDR3: CASSLAQSRRKNGYTF; DNA: TGTGCCAGCAGCTTAGCGCAAAGTCGGAGGAAGAATGGCTACACCTTC
V: TRBV27; size: once; D: TRBD2; J: TRBJ2-1; CDR3: CATGGANEQFF; DNA: TGTGCCACCGGGGGGGCCAATGAGCAGTTCTTC
V: TRBV5-8; size: -; D: TRBD1; J: TRBJ2-7; CDR3: CASSFADRAYEQYF; DNA: TGTGCCAGCAGCTTCGCGGACAGGGCCTACGAGCAGTACTTC
V: TRBV6-7; size: -; D: TRBD1; J: TRBJ1-1; CDR3: CASSYSTGQNTEAFF; DNA: TGTGCCAGCAGTTACTCGACAGGGCAGAACACTGAAGCTTTCTTT
V: TRBV11-2; size: -; D: TRBD1; J: TRBJ2-2; CDR3: CASSGDRNTGELFF; DNA: TGTGCCAGCAGCGGGGACAGGAACACCGGGGAGCTGTTTTTT
V: TRBV4-3; size: -; D: TRBD2; J: TRBJ2-3; CDR3: CASSQGWRGGTDTQYF; DNA: TGCGCCAGCAGCCAAGGGTGGCGGGGGGGCACAGATACGCAGTATTTT
V: TRBV27; size: -; D: -; J: TRBJ2-7; CDR3: CASSVTSSYEQYF; DNA: TGTGCCAGCAGTGTGACTAGTTCCTACGAGCAGTACTTC